This TCR beta chain emerged from a study of regulatory dendritic cells for organ transplantation. Study information: Monocytes received vitamin D3 on days 0 and 4, IL-10 on day 4.

Study findings and constraints: Memory CD8+ clonal expansion seemed more limited with regulatory than mature dendritic cells. Memory T cells were less diverse than naive, with memory CD8+ most oligoclonal.

There are 11 residues in the CDR3. Trimming removed 4 bases from V and 8 bases from J, with 8 bases in between. Germline assignment: CDR1 MNHEY and CDR2 SMNVEV (reference sequence). Method: immunoSEQ multiplex PCR; TCRdb's copy keeps in-frame clones and lacks some. The table has about 4,200 clones, about 62% seen once; the top ten hold 17%. Allogeneic regulatory or mature dendritic cells were co-cultured for 5 days with CFSE-labeled sorted T cells at 1:10. CD4+ or CD8+ T cells were sorted as naive CD45RA+ or memory CD45RO+. In this sample, this clone turned up a few times. Its specificity is not known.

The chain couples TRBV27 to TRBJ1-2; D perhaps matches TRBD1 (5 bases). The origin of this receptor is a human donor in good health. The material sequenced was memory CD8+ T cells from blood cultured with regulatory dendritic cells. Subset here: CD45RO+ memory T cells. The CDR3 DNA reads TGTGCCAGCAGTTACGGGGGGGGCTACACCTTC. Encoded protein: CASSYGGGYTF.